The 8 T cell receptor beta chains below were found in one sample sequenced in a study of cytomegalovirus exposure and HLA in healthy donors. PCR was performed using 60 Vbeta and 13 Jbeta primers. Method: immunoSEQ multiplex PCR; TCRdb's copy keeps in-frame clones and lacks some. The sample carries around 250,000 clones, 75% to 85% recorded once. Material: PBMCs. These receptor sequences come from a woman aged 60-70 years in good health and CMV-seropositive.

The chain recombines TRBV10-3 with TRBJ2-2; D remains ambiguous. Per the germline V gene, CDR1 is ENHRY and CDR2 is SYGVKD. The germline V and J ends were trimmed by 5 bases and 3 bases, with 4 bases remaining between them. This CDR3 has 12 residues. CDR3 nucleotides: TGTGCCATCAGTCCTCACACCGGGGAGCTGTTTTTT. Protein: CAISPHTGELFF.

The V gene is TRBV15, the J gene TRBJ2-7, with D perhaps TRBD1 (5 bases). V lost 1 base to trimming and J lost 2 bases, with 6 bases between them. This CDR3 region has 13 residues. Germline lookup yields CDR1 LNHNV and CDR2 YYDKDF (reference sequence). CDR3 in DNA: TGTGCCACCAGCAGAGGACAGCCCTACGAGCAGTACTTC. This codes for CATSRGQPYEQYF.

This clone was detected only once. DNA for the CDR3: TGTGCCAGCAGCTTAGTCGGTGGGGCCAACGTCCTGACTTTC. Amino acid sequence: CASSLVGGANVLTF. The chain uses TRBV7-9 and TRBJ2-6; no firm D call. Trimming pared 1 base from V and 3 bases from J, leaving 4 bases between. The CDR3 has 14 residues. CDR1 SEHNR and CDR2 FQNEAQ come from the germline V gene (reference sequence).

This chain connects TRBV10-2 to TRBJ2-1; D is perhaps TRBD2 (6 bases). This CDR3 is 16 amino acids long. V lost 0 bases and J lost 3, with 12 bases in between. Per the germline V gene, CDR1 is WSHSY and CDR2 is SAAADI. The CDR3 loop reads CASSESSGLGYNEQFF. CDR3 DNA: TGCGCCAGCAGTGAGTCATCGGGACTGGGCTACAATGAGCAGTTCTTC.

The rearrangement links TRBV6-6 to TRBJ2-7; tentatively, D is TRBD2 (6 bases). Trimming stripped 7 bases from V and 0 bases from J, with 16 bases between. Germline V gene sequence: CDR1 MNHNY, CDR2 SVGAGI (reference sequence). The CDR3 is made up of 15 amino acids. The CDR3 sequence is CASIAAPSDSYEQYF. The DNA of the CDR3 is TGTGCCAGCATAGCGGCTCCGAGCGACTCCTACGAGCAGTACTTC.

The J gene is TRBJ2-1, the V gene TRBV2; D may be TRBD2 (5 bases). Germline loops: CDR1 SNHLY, CDR2 FYNNEI. This CDR3 contains 13 residues. V was shortened by 1 base and J by 9 bases, with 10 bases between the two germline ends. CDR3 loop: CASSEGAATEQFF. CDR3 sequence (DNA): TGTGCCAGCAGTGAAGGAGCGGCAACTGAGCAGTTCTTC.

This clone has only one observation. J is TRBJ2-2 and V is TRBV4-1, with 13 bases lining up with TRBD2. The CDR3 runs 18 residues. Germline CDR1 reads MGHRA; CDR2 reads YSYEKL. Trimming removed 4 bases from V and 5 bases from J; junction bases left unmatched: 10. The CDR3 region has the DNA TGCGCCAGCAGCCCCCGGACTAGCGGGAGCGGAGGGACCGGGGAGCTGTTTTTT. Translation: CASSPRTSGSGGTGELFF.

This clone occurred once. This chain joins TRBV6-1 and TRBJ1-1; weak D call: TRBD1 (5 bases). Trimming stripped 5 bases from V and 0 bases from J, with 13 bases between. This CDR3 comprises 15 residues. Per germline, CDR1 MNHNS and CDR2 SASEGT. The CDR3 nucleotides read TGTGCCAGCAGTCTGGGGGGGAGTATGAACACTGAAGCTTTCTTT. Protein: CASSLGGSMNTEAFF.